This TCR beta chain was obtained from a study of chemoradiotherapy in HPV16-positive cancers. This CDR3 spans 12 amino acids. V gave up 7 bases and J gave up 6 bases; unmatched junction bases: 5. Looked up from germline, CDR1 is SQVTM and CDR2 is ANQGSEA. Comment on this clone: The antigen is undetermined. Different DNA sequences within this sample yield the same CDR3.

Some clones are missing from TCRdb's copy, which holds only in-frame ones; the method was immunoSEQ multiplex PCR. The data contain under 3,000 clones, about 86% of them singletons. Whole-study results and caveats: The functional HPV-specific definition rests on just two HPV16-positive patients. During treatment, candidate HPV-specific clones and E7-related motifs expanded in tumor.

Source: tumor tissue, taken from a patient who underwent chemoradiotherapy. This sequence joins TRBV29-1 and TRBJ2-3; TRBD1 matches 9 bases. This receptor was obtained from a human donor with HPV-associated anogenital cancer. CDR3 sequence reads: CSAQTGGDTQYF. The CDR3 DNA sequence: TGCAGCGCTCAGACAGGGGGGGATACGCAGTATTTT.